Listed here are 11 T cell receptor beta chains from one sample, sequenced in a study of shared clonotypes between healthy human individuals. Only in-frame clones appear in the TCRdb table, and some are missing; sequencing was by immunoSEQ multiplex PCR. The profile shows more than 2 million clones, over 85% of them singletons. The material sequenced was naive CD4+ T cells sorted from blood. Subset given: CD45RA+ positively selected. All receptors derive from a man younger than 35 in good health.

The chain employs TRBV18 and TRBJ1-1, with D uncertain. CDR1 is KGHSH and CDR2 is LQKENI in the germline V gene. The V gene lost 3 bases and the J gene lost 5 bases, with 16 bases spanning the gap. The CDR3 loop spans 15 amino acids. The CDR3 nucleotides are TGTGCCAGCTCACCCAGGCGGTTGGGAGGTACTGAAGCTTTCTTT. It encodes CASSPRRLGGTEAFF.

Concerning this clone: Other DNA sequences within the sample encode an identical CDR3. The chain recombines TRBV4-2 with TRBJ1-2; D perhaps matches TRBD1 (6 bases). The germline V and J ends were trimmed by 0 bases and 6 bases, with 11 bases remaining between them. Germline V gene sequence: CDR1 LGHNA, CDR2 YNFKEQ. CDR3 length: 14 residues. DNA for the CDR3: TGTGCCAGCAGCCAAGATCGGGGGGCCGATGGCTACACCTTC. This gives the protein CASSQDRGADGYTF.

The chain recombines TRBV1 with TRBJ2-1; TRBD2 was called by the table and not checked on the DNA. TRBV1 is shown as a pseudogene. The CDR3 spans 16 residues. DNA for the CDR3: TGCACCAGCAGCCAAGGTGGACTAGCGCTCTACAATGAGCAGTTCTTC. It encodes CTSSQGGLALYNEQFF.

The rearrangement uses TRBV5-6 and TRBJ2-7; 8 bases agree with TRBD2. The CDR3 covers 12 residues. Germline values: CDR1 SGHDT, CDR2 YYEEEE. J was trimmed by 4 bases and V by 3 bases; bases with no gene match: 0. The CDR3 coding sequence is TGTGCCAGCAGCTCTAGCGGGTACGAGCAGTACTTC. It encodes CASSSSGYEQYF.

The genes are TRBV6-5 and TRBJ2-7, with 7 bases lining up with TRBD2. This CDR3 has 14 amino acids. The ends lost 2 bases at V and 2 bases at J; junction bases unmatched: 3. CDR1 is MNHEY, CDR2 SVGAGI, per germline. The CDR3 coding sequence is TGTGCCAGCAGTTACGGACTAGAAACCTACGAGCAGTACTTC. This gives the protein CASSYGLETYEQYF.

The V and J genes are TRBV4-2 and TRBJ2-1, with 8 positions matching TRBD2. The CDR3 totals 14 residues. From germline, CDR1 is LGHNA and CDR2 YNFKEQ. V lost 6 bases to trimming and J lost 7 bases; unmatched junction nucleotides: 8. The CDR3 protein is CASRQSGGKNEQFF. In DNA form, the CDR3 reads TGTGCCAGCAGACAGAGCGGGGGAAAGAATGAGCAGTTCTTC.

In the case of this clone: Other DNA sequences from this sample encode an identical CDR3 as well. The chain combines TRBV19 with TRBJ2-3; no clear D gene. CDR3 length: 12 amino acids. V was shortened by 5 bases and J by 1 base, with 4 bases between the two germline ends. CDR1 LNHDA and CDR2 SQIVND come from the germline V gene (reference sequence). The CDR3 protein is CASSLGTDTQYF. The CDR3 bases are TGTGCCAGTAGTCTCGGCACAGATACGCAGTATTTT. The whole variable domain, remainder taken from reference TRBV19 and TRBJ2-3, is DGGITQSPKYLFRKEGQNVTLSCEQNLNHDAMYWYRQDPGQGLRLIYYSQIVNDFQKGDIAEGYSVSREKKESFPLTVTSAQKNPTAFYLCASSLGTDTQYFGPGTRLTVL.

For this clone: The sample has other DNA sequences that encode this CDR3 too. This rearrangement joins TRBV7-2 to TRBJ2-7; D possibly corresponds to TRBD2 (6 bases). V was cut by 5 bases and J by 0 bases, with 14 bases left in between. CDR1 and CDR2 from the germline V gene are SGHTA and FQGNSA. The CDR3 covers 15 residues. In DNA, the CDR3 is TGTGCCAGCAGCCCCCCTTCCGGGAGCTCCTACGAGCAGTACTTC. Its translation: CASSPPSGSSYEQYF.

This clone was picked up many times. Other DNA sequences within the sample encode an identical CDR3. The chain joins TRBV18 to TRBJ1-2, with D perhaps TRBD1 (5 bases). The CDR3 consists of 13 residues. Trimming shortened V by 3 bases and J by 2 bases, and 7 bases separated the two germline ends. CDR1 and CDR2 (germline): KGHSH, LQKENI. In DNA, the CDR3 is TGTGCCAGCTCACCTGACAGAAACTATGGCTACACCTTC. Encoded protein: CASSPDRNYGYTF.

This rearrangement joins TRBV5-4 to TRBJ2-3; D is perhaps TRBD1 (6 bases). The CDR3 loop spans 15 amino acids. V gave up 5 bases and J gave up 0 bases, with 13 bases separating them. Per germline, CDR1 SGHNT and CDR2 YYREEE (reference sequence). In DNA, the CDR3 is TGTGCCAGCAGTGGACAGACAACCAGCACAGATACGCAGTATTTT. This encodes CASSGQTTSTDTQYF.

This CDR3 is CAIRVGEKLFF. The CDR3 nucleotides are TGTGCCATCAGGGTAGGAGAAAAACTGTTTTTT. The V call is TRBV10-3, the J call TRBJ1-4, with D uncertain. V gave up 6 bases and J gave up 8 bases, with 7 bases separating them. There are 11 residues in the CDR3. The germline V gene encodes CDR1 ENHRY and CDR2 SYGVKD.